Following are 18 T cell receptor beta chains from one sample sequenced in a study of naive and memory T cell subsets. Two oligonucleotides, mixed equimolar, formed the beta constant-region primer covering TRBC1 and TRBC2. A single record per CDR3 protein comes from TCRdb applying MiXCR to the UMI-ligation and nested PCR reads. The data hold 81,000 or so distinct CDR3 sequences, with roughly 7% observed a single time. The sample taken for sequencing was central memory CD4+ T cells from blood. Receptors were obtained from a human donor in good health.

This clonotype appeared many times. The genes are TRBV20-1 and TRBJ1-1; D possibly corresponds to TRBD1 (5 bases). The CDR3 totals 10 residues. The germline V gene encodes CDR1 DFQATT and CDR2 SNEGSKA (reference sequence). V lost 6 bases and J 7 bases, leaving 9 bases between the germline ends. The CDR3 coding sequence is TGCAGTGCAGGGGACCTTGAAGCTTTCTTT. Translated, it gives CSAGDLEAFF.

The sample holds many counts of this clonotype. The CDR3 sequence is CASSAMGDTDTQYF. The CDR3, as DNA: TGTGCCAGCAGTGCCATGGGGGACACAGATACGCAGTATTTT. The chain joins TRBV28 to TRBJ2-3; D could derive from TRBD1 or TRBD2 (5 bases each). The V gene lost 5 bases and the J gene lost 2 bases, with 11 bases spanning the gap. Germline CDR1 reads MDHEN; CDR2 reads SYDVKM. The CDR3 is made up of 14 amino acids.

Only a few counts were recorded for this clonotype. The J gene is TRBJ2-3, the V gene TRBV4-2, with D perhaps matching TRBD2 (6 bases). V dropped 4 bases and J dropped 5 bases, with 19 bases sitting between them. There are 16 residues in the CDR3. Germline values: CDR1 LGHNA, CDR2 YNFKEQ. Here the CDR3 reads CASSPRGAAGGDTQYF. The CDR3 DNA sequence: TGTGCCAGCAGCCCCCGCGGGGCGGCCGGTGGAGATACGCAGTATTTT.

This clonotype was seen a handful of times. This sequence joins TRBV7-6 and TRBJ2-3; tentatively, D is TRBD2 (5 bases). V lost 2 bases to trimming and J lost 3 bases, with 12 bases between them. Germline CDR1 SGHVS, CDR2 FNYEAQ. The CDR3 is made up of 15 amino acids. As DNA, the CDR3 is TGTGCCAGCAGCTTATCCGGGGTCTTAACAGATACGCAGTATTTT. The encoded protein is CASSLSGVLTDTQYF. The complete variable domain, with remaining parts taken from reference TRBV7-6 and TRBJ2-3, reads GAGVSQSPRYKVTKRGQDVALRCDPISGHVSLYWYRQALGQGPEFLTYFNYEAQQDKSGLPNDRFSAERPEGSISTLTIQRTEQRDSAMYRCASSLSGVLTDTQYFGPGTRLTVL.

Concerning this clonotype: This may be a read error, as it is one base from a much larger clone. The chain uses TRBV7-2 and TRBJ2-7; D is perhaps TRBD1 or TRBD2 (6 bases each). The CDR3 is 13 residues long. The V and J ends lost 5 bases and 3 bases respectively, with 11 bases between them. The germline gives CDR1 SGHTA, CDR2 FQGNSA. The CDR3 coding sequence is TGTGCCAGCAGCCGACAGGACTACTACGAGCAGTACTTC. Translation gives CASSRQDYYEQYF.

The rearrangement uses TRBV12-3 or TRBV12-4 and TRBJ2-3, with D uncertain. The CDR3 consists of 15 residues. The germline V and J ends were trimmed by 1 base and 4 bases, with 12 bases remaining between them. This chain's CDR3 is CASSLVSSGADTQYF. The CDR3 DNA reads TGTGCCAGCAGTTTAGTATCGTCAGGAGCAGATACGCAGTATTTT.

The chain has TRBV2 and TRBJ1-4; D gene unclear. There are 12 residues in the CDR3. Germline CDR1 is SNHLY and CDR2 is FYNNEI. The ends were cut back, 5 bases at V and 8 bases at J, with 9 bases in the middle. The CDR3 DNA reads TGTGCCAGCAGTCGGGAAGCAGAAAAACTGTTTTTT. Translated: CASSREAEKLFF. Based on the CDR3 plus reference TRBV2 and TRBJ1-4, the full variable domain is EPEVTQTPSHQVTQMGQEVILRCVPISNHLYFYWYRQILGQKVEFLVSFYNNEISEKSEIFDDQFSVERPDGSNFTLKIRSTKLEDSAMYFCASSREAEKLFFGSGTQLSVL.

This clonotype was counted many times. The V and J genes are TRBV19 and TRBJ2-1; possible D gene TRBD2, 6 bases. CDR1 and CDR2 (germline): LNHDA, SQIVND (reference sequence). V was pared by 3 bases and J by 6 bases, with 21 bases between. The CDR3 is 17 amino acids. CDR3 protein: CASSIFGPLSTSNEQFF. As DNA, the CDR3 is TGTGCCAGTAGTATTTTCGGCCCTTTGTCGACTAGCAATGAGCAGTTCTTC.

By share, this clonotype ranks as medium-sized. The chain links TRBV6-1 to TRBJ1-1; D possibly corresponds to TRBD1 (5 bases). V was shortened by 8 bases and J by 3 bases, with 13 bases between the two germline ends. Germline V gene lookup returns CDR1 MNHNS and CDR2 SASEGT. The length of the CDR3 is 13 residues. The CDR3 nucleotides read TGTGCCAGCCACGTAGGGGCGGACACTGAAGCTTTCTTT. It codes for CASHVGADTEAFF.

This rearrangement joins TRBV5-5 to TRBJ1-4; D ambiguous. V shed 1 base and J shed 5 bases, with 6 bases lying between them. There are 13 residues in the CDR3. Germline V gives CDR1 SGHKS, CDR2 YYEKEE (reference sequence). The CDR3: CASSLRGNEKLFF. The CDR3 bases are TGTGCCAGCAGCTTGAGAGGGAATGAAAAACTGTTTTTT.

Ten or more counts support this clonotype. The rearrangement links TRBV11-3 to TRBJ2-7; D call uncertain. The CDR3 runs to 15 residues. Germline CDR1 and CDR2: SGHNT and YENEEA. V lost 1 base and J lost 0, with 10 bases in between. CDR3 bases: TGTGCCAGCAGCTTAGGGTCCGCCGACTCCTACGAGCAGTACTTC. Amino acids: CASSLGSADSYEQYF.

Ten or more counts support this clonotype. In DNA form, the CDR3 reads TGTGCCATAACCTCAGGGGTAGGGCAAGAGACCCAGTACTTC. This translates into CAITSGVGQETQYF. The chain joins TRBV7-6 to TRBJ2-5, with D possibly matching TRBD1 (6 bases). Per germline, CDR1 SGHVS and CDR2 FNYEAQ. V dropped 10 bases and J dropped 2 bases, with 17 bases sitting between them. The CDR3 extends over 14 amino acids.

This clonotype was observed many times. The genes are TRBV7-2 and TRBJ1-5; D is ambiguous. Germline CDR1 and CDR2: SGHTA and FQGNSA. Trimming left V 1 base short and J 6 bases short, with 10 bases between. CDR3 length equals 14 residues. The CDR3 coding sequence is TGTGCCAGCAGCTTAGTTAGCGGGCGTCAGCCCCAGCATTTT. This sequence encodes CASSLVSGRQPQHF. Full variable domain (missing parts from reference TRBV7-2 and TRBJ1-5): GAGVSQSPSNKVTEKGKDVELRCDPISGHTALYWYRQSLGQGLEFLIYFQGNSAPDKSGLPSDRFSAERTGGSVSTLTIQRTQQEDSAVYLCASSLVSGRQPQHFGDGTRLSIL.

This clonotype was detected many times. The rearrangement joins TRBV5-5 to TRBJ1-2; D unclear. The CDR3 extends over 15 amino acids. CDR1 is SGHKS and CDR2 is YYEKEE in the germline V gene (reference sequence). Trimming cost V 2 bases and J 4 bases, with 15 bases left between them. The CDR3 loop reads CASSFGPGMGYGYTF. The CDR3 DNA is TGTGCCAGCAGCTTCGGTCCGGGGATGGGCTATGGCTACACCTTC.

The table lists this clonotype with a few counts. V is TRBV6-1 and J is TRBJ2-7; tentatively, D is TRBD2 (6 bases). The CDR3 is made up of 13 amino acids. The germline V gene encodes CDR1 MNHNS and CDR2 SASEGT. Between the trimmed V and J ends, which lost 5 bases and 9 bases, there was a span of 17 bases. The CDR3 sequence is CASSNERGSRQYF. DNA of the CDR3: TGTGCCAGCAGTAACGAACGGGGGTCCCGGCAGTACTTC.

This clonotype came up a few times. V and J are TRBV4-1 and TRBJ1-2; D perhaps matches TRBD1 (5 bases). The CDR3 spans 17 residues. CDR1 is MGHRA and CDR2 is YSYEKL in the germline V gene. V lost 2 bases to trimming and J lost 5 bases, with 21 bases between them. The DNA for the CDR3 is TGCGCCAGCAGCCAAATCATCGGGGCCGCGGGAGTATATGGCTACACCTTC. It is translated as CASSQIIGAAGVYGYTF.

This clonotype has ten or more counts. V usage is TRBV7-2 and J usage is TRBJ1-6; a possible D gene is TRBD1 (5 bases). Trimming pared 5 bases from V and 10 bases from J, leaving 15 bases between. The CDR3 has 14 residues. The germline V gene encodes CDR1 SGHTA and CDR2 FQGNSA. The CDR3 loop reads CASSPSGAGSPLHF. CDR3 sequence (DNA): TGTGCCAGCAGCCCCAGCGGGGCTGGATCACCCCTCCACTTT.

The rearrangement links TRBV16 to TRBJ2-7; perhaps TRBD2 as D (6 bases). Trimming removed 1 base at V and 2 bases at J, with 15 bases between. Germline lookup yields CDR1 KGHSY and CDR2 FQNENV. This CDR3 is 16 amino acids long. CDR3 sequence reads: CASSQFSSGPTYEQYF. The CDR3 DNA is TGTGCCAGCAGCCAATTCAGTAGCGGACCCACCTACGAGCAGTACTTC.